This T cell receptor beta chain stems from a study of regulatory T cells in long-lasting Graves disease. Study observations and caveats: Persistent Graves' patients had lower TCR diversity than newly diagnosed ones.

CDR3 regions were amplified by Arm-PCR using iRepertoire HTBI primers to build TCR beta libraries. One entry per CDR3 protein results from TCRdb running MiXCR on the multiplex PCR reads. The data show about 330,000 distinct CDR3 sequences, 15% to 20% seen once. This clonotype occurred many times. As yet, its antigen is unknown. Stated time point: newly diagnosed GD, antithyroid drugs for less than 3 months. The TCR library was made from RNA that had been extracted from PBMCs in TRIzol. It was American Thyroid Association guidelines that determined Graves' disease diagnosis. EDTA tubes received approximately 9 milliliters of drawn peripheral blood. The data were also submitted as part of a second study, on T cells in Graves' hyperthyroidism and ophthalmopathy. That publication notes: Clinical symptoms, serum thyroxine and TRAb, thyroid ultrasound and orbital computed tomography together formed the diagnostic basis.

This sequence originates from a woman aged 18-35 years with Graves disease. The source material was peripheral blood mononuclear cells (PBMCs), sampled at new diagnosis, from a patient treated with antithyroid drugs.

This CDR3 is CASSPFGQGLAKNIQYF. The CDR3 nucleotides are TGTGCCAGCAGCCCCTTCGGACAGGGACTAGCCAAAAACATTCAGTACTTC. The chain employs TRBV7-8 and TRBJ2-4; 8 bases match TRBD1. The ends lost 5 bases at V and 0 bases at J; junction bases unmatched: 9. The CDR3 loop spans 17 amino acids. The germline gives CDR1 SGHVS, CDR2 FQNEAQ. Variable domain in full (rest from reference TRBV7-8 and TRBJ2-4): GAGVSQSPRYKVAKRGQDVALRCDPISGHVSLFWYQQALGQGPEFLTYFQNEAQLDKSGLPSDRFFAERPEGSVSTLKIQRTQQEDSAVYLCASSPFGQGLAKNIQYFGAGTRLSVL.